The 3 T cell receptor beta chains listed next were all sequenced from one sample in a study of blood T cell repertoires in COVID-19. The data were produced by immunoSEQ multiplex PCR, yet TCRdb's version contains in-frame clones alone and is incomplete. This sample has some 130,000 clones, with 79% found just once. Material for sequencing was peripheral blood. Receptors originate from a woman older than 75 with acute or convalescent COVID-19.

V and J are TRBV7-2 and TRBJ2-1; 9 nucleotides agree with TRBD1. The V segment lost 0 bases and the J segment 3 bases; nucleotides outside the gene matches: 3. The V gene's germline CDR1 is SGHTA and CDR2 FQGNSA. This CDR3 is built from 16 residues. CDR3 sequence (DNA): TGTGCCAGCAGCTTAGCCACAGGGGGCCTCTACAATGAGCAGTTCTTC. Protein: CASSLATGGLYNEQFF.

The chain is built from TRBV6-5 and TRBJ2-7, with unresolved D. CDR3 size: 14 residues. V was trimmed by 6 bases and J by 3 bases, leaving 15 bases between them. Germline CDR1 is MNHEY and CDR2 is SVGAGI. The CDR3 sequence is CASRPDLPLYEQYF. CDR3 DNA sequence: TGTGCCAGCAGGCCCGACTTGCCGCTCTACGAGCAGTACTTC.

The chain employs TRBV7-3 and TRBJ1-1, with D possibly TRBD1 on 6 matching bases. The CDR3 length is 16 residues. The germline gives CDR1 SGHTA, CDR2 FQGTGA. V lost 0 bases to trimming and J lost 0 bases, with 11 bases between them. The DNA of the CDR3 is TGTGCCAGCAGCTTAACGTCAGGGGCAGTGAACACTGAAGCTTTCTTT. Encoded protein: CASSLTSGAVNTEAFF.